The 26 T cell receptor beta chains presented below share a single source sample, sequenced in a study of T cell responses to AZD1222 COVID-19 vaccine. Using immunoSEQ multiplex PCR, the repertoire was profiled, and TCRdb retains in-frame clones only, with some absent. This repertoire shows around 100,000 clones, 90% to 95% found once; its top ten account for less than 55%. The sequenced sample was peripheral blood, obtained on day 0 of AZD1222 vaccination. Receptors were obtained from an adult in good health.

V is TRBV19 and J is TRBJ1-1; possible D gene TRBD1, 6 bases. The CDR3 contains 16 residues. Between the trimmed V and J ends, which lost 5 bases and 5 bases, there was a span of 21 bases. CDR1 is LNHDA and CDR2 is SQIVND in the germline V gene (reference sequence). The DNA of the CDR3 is TGTGCCAGTAGTGCCCCAGGGTGGCAGGGGAAGACTGAAGCTTTCTTT. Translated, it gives CASSAPGWQGKTEAFF.

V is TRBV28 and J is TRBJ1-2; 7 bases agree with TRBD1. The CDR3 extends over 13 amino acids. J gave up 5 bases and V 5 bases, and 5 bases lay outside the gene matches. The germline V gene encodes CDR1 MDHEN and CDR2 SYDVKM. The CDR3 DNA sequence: TGTGCCAGCAGTCTCGGACAGGCATATGGCTACACCTTC. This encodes CASSLGQAYGYTF.

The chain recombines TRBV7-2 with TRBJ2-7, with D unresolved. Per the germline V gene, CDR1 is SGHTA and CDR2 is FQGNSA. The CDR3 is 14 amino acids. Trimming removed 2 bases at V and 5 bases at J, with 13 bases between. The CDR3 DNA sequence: TGTGCCAGCAGCTTAAGTACCCTGGTGGACGAGCAGTACTTC. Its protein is CASSLSTLVDEQYF.

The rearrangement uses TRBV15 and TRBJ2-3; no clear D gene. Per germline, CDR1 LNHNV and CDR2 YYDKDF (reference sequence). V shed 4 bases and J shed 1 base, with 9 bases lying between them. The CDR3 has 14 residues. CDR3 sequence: CATSMGYGTDTQYF. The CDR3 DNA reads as TGTGCCACCAGCATGGGTTATGGCACAGATACGCAGTATTTT. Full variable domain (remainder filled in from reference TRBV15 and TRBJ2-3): DAMVIQNPRYQVTQFGKPVTLSCSQTLNHNVMYWYQQKSSQAPKLLFHYYDKDFNNEADTPDNFQSRRPNTSFCFLDIRSPGLGDTAMYLCATSMGYGTDTQYFGPGTRLTVL.

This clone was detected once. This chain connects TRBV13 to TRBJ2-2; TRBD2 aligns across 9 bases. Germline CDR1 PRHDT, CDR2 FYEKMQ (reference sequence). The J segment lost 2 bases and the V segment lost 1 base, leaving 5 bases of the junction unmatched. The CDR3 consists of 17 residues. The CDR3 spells CASSLEGLALNTGELFF. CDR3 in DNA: TGTGCCAGCAGCTTAGAAGGACTAGCGTTAAACACCGGGGAGCTGTTTTTT.

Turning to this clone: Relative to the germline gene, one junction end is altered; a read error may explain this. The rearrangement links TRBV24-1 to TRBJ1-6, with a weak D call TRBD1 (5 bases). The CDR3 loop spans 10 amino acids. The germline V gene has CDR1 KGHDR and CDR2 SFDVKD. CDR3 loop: CATSDSGHFF. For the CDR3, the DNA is TGTGCCACCAGTGATTCCGGACACTTCTTT.

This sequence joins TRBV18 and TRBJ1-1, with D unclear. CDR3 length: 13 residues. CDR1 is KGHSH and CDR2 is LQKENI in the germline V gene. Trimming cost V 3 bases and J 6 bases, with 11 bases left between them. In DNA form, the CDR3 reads TGTGCCAGCTCACCTCTACGCGGGGCTGAAGCTTTCTTT. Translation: CASSPLRGAEAFF.

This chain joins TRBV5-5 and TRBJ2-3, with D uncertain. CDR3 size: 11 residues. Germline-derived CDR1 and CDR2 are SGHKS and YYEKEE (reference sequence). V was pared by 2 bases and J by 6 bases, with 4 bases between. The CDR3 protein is CASSFTDTQYF. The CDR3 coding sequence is TGTGCCAGCAGCTTTACGGATACGCAGTATTTT.

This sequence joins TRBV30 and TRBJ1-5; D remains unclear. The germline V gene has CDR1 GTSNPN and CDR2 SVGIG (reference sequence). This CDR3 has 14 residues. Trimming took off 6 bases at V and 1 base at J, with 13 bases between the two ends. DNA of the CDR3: TGTGCCTGTTCTTGGGGTATGAGCAATCAGCCCCAGCATTTT. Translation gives CACSWGMSNQPQHF.

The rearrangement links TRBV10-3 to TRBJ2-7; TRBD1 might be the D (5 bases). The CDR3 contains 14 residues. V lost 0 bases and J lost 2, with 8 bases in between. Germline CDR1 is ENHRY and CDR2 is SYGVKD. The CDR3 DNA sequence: TGTGCCATCAGTGAGTCATGGGGCCCCTACGAGCAGTACTTC. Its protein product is CAISESWGPYEQYF.

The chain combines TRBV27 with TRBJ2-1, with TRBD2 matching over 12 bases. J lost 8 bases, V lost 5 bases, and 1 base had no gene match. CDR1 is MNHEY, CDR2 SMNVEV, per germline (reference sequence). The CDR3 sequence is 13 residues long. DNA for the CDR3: TGTGCCAGCAGTGGACTAGCGGGATATGAGCAGTTCTTC. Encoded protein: CASSGLAGYEQFF.

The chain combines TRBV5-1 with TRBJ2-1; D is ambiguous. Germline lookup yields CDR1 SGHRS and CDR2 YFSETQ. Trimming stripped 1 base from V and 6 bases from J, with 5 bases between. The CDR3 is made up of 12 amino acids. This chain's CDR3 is CASSLTLNEQFF. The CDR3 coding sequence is TGCGCCAGCAGCTTGACCCTCAATGAGCAGTTCTTC.

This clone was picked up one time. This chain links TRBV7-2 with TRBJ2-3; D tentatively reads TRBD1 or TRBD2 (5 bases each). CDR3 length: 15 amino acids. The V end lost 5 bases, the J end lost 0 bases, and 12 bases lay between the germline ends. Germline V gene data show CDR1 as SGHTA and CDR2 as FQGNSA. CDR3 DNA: TGTGCCAGCAGCCCGGGACGAACTAGCACAGATACGCAGTATTTT. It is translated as CASSPGRTSTDTQYF.

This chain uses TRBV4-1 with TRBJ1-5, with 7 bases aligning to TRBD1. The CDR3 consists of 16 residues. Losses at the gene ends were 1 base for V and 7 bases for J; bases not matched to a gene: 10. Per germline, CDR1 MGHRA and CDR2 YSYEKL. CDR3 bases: TGCGCCAGCAGCCAAGCCGAGACAGGGAGGGACCAGCCCCAGCATTTT. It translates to CASSQAETGRDQPQHF.

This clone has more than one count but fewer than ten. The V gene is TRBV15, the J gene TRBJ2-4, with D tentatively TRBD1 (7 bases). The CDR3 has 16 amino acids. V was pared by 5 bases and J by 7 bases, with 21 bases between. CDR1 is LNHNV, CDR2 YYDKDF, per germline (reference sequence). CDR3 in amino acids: CATSLTLTGRSNIQYF. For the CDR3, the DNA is TGTGCCACCAGCCTAACCTTGACAGGGAGGTCGAACATTCAGTACTTC.

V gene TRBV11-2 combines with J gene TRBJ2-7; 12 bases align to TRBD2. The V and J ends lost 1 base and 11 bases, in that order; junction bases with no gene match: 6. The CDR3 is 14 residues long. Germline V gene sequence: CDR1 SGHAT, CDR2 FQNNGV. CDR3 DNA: TGTGCCAGCAGCTTAGCCCTAGCGGGAGGGTTTAAGTACTTC. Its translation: CASSLALAGGFKYF.

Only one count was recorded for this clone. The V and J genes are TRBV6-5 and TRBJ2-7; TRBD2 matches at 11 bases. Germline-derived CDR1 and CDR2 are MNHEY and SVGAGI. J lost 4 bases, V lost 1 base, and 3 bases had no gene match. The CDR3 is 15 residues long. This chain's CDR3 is CASSYFSGRGYEQYF. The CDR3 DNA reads TGTGCCAGCAGTTACTTTAGCGGGAGGGGGTACGAGCAGTACTTC.

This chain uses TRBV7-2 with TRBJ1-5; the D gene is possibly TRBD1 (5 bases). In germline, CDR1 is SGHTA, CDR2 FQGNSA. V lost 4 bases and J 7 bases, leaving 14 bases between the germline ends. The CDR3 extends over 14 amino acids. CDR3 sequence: CASSSRGVYQPQHF. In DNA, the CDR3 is TGTGCCAGCAGCTCGAGGGGCGTATACCAGCCCCAGCATTTT.

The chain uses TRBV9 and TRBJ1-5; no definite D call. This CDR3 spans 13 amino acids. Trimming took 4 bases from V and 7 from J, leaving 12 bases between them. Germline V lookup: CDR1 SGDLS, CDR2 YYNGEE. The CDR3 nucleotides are TGTGCCAGCAGCCCCCACGGTAACCAGCCCCAGCATTTT. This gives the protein CASSPHGNQPQHF.

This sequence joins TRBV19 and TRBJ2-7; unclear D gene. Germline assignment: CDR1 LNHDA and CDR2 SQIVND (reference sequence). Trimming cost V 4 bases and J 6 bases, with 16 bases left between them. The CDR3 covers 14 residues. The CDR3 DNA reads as TGTGCCAGTAGTACTTCTAACGTGAGGAGCGAGCAGTACTTC. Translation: CASSTSNVRSEQYF. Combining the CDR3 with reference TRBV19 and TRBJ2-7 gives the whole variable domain DGGITQSPKYLFRKEGQNVTLSCEQNLNHDAMYWYRQDPGQGLRLIYYSQIVNDFQKGDIAEGYSVSREKKESFPLTVTSAQKNPTAFYLCASSTSNVRSEQYFGPGTRLTVT.

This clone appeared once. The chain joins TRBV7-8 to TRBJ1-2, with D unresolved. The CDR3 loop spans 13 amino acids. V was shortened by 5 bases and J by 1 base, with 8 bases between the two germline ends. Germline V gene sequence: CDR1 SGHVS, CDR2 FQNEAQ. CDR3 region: CASSQQRNYGYTF. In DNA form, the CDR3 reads TGTGCCAGCAGCCAACAGCGTAACTATGGCTACACCTTC.

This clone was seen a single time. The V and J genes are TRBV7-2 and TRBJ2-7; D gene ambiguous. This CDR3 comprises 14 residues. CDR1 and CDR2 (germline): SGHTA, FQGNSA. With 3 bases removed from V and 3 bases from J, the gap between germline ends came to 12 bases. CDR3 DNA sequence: TGTGCCAGCAGCTTTCGTGGCAGCGTCTACGAGCAGTACTTC. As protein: CASSFRGSVYEQYF. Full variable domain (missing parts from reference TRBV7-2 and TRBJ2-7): GAGVSQSPSNKVTEKGKDVELRCDPISGHTALYWYRQSLGQGLEFLIYFQGNSAPDKSGLPSDRFSAERTGGSVSTLTIQRTQQEDSAVYLCASSFRGSVYEQYFGPGTRLTVT.

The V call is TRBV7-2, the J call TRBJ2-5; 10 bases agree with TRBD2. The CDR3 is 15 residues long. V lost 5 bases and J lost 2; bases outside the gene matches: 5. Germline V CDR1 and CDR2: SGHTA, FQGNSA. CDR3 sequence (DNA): TGTGCCAGCAGCCCGAGGACTAGCGGTCAAGAGACCCAGTACTTC. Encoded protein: CASSPRTSGQETQYF.

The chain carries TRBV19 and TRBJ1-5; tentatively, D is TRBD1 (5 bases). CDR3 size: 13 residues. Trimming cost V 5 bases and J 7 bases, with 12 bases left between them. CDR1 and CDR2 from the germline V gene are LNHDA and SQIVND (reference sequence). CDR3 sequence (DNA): TGTGCCAGTAGTCATCAGGGAGGCCAGCCCCAGCATTTT. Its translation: CASSHQGGQPQHF.

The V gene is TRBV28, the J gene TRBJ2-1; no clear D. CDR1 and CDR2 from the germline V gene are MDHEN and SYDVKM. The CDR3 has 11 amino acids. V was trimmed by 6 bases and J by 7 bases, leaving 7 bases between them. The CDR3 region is CASRSLNEQFF. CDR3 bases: TGTGCCAGCAGATCCTTGAATGAGCAGTTCTTC.

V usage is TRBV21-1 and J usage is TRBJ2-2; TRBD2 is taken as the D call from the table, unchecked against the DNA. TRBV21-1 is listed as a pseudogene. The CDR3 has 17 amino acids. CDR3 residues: CASSKFLGTPNTGELFF. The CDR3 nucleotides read TGTGCCAGCAGCAAGTTCCTCGGGACTCCGAACACCGGGGAGCTGTTTTTT.